The next 24 T cell receptor beta chains were all read from a single sample in a study of patients and donors after allogeneic stem cell transplantation. TCRdb ran MiXCR on the RT-PCR reads and lists one entry per CDR3 protein. The table lists 900,000 to 1,000,000 distinct CDR3 sequences, under 20% of them singletons. The sample consisted of blood, either unsorted or a sorted T cell fraction (not recorded which). All receptors derive from a human donor who was either an allogeneic HSCT recipient or a stem cell or donor lymphocyte infusion donor (not recorded which). It is not recorded whose cells these are; they may come from a transplant donor.

The chain links TRBV20-1 to TRBJ2-3; a weak D match, TRBD2 (6 bases). Looked up from germline, CDR1 is DFQATT and CDR2 is SNEGSKA (reference sequence). V dropped 0 bases and J dropped 7 bases, with 17 bases sitting between them. The length of the CDR3 is 15 residues. CDR3 residues: CSARDPGGSDNTQYF. CDR3 DNA sequence: TGCAGTGCTAGAGATCCCGGGGGAAGCGATAATACGCAGTATTTT.

A few counts support this clonotype. This chain links TRBV4-3 with TRBJ2-7, with D perhaps assigned TRBD1 or TRBD2 (5 bases each). The germline CDR1 and CDR2 sequences are LGHNA and YSLEER. Trimming pared 0 bases from V and 4 bases from J, leaving 13 bases between. The CDR3 covers 15 residues. The CDR3, as DNA: TGCGCCAGCAGCCAAGACAGGGCACGAGGGTACGAGCAGTACTTC. This codes for CASSQDRARGYEQYF.

The V gene is TRBV20-1, the J gene TRBJ1-5; the match to TRBD1 covers 11 bases. The V segment lost 6 bases and the J segment 4 bases; nucleotides outside the gene matches: 11. This CDR3 is built from 16 residues. Germline V gene sequence: CDR1 DFQATT, CDR2 SNEGSKA (reference sequence). CDR3: CSAARDRGNRNQPQHF. The CDR3 coding sequence is TGCAGTGCAGCAAGGGACAGGGGGAATAGAAATCAGCCCCAGCATTTT.

This sequence joins TRBV11-3 and TRBJ2-3; D ambiguous. V lost 5 bases and J lost 8, with 14 bases in between. The CDR3 runs 13 residues. The germline V gene encodes CDR1 SGHNT and CDR2 YENEEA. DNA of the CDR3: TGTGCCAGCAGCCGCGATGGGATGGGTACGCAGTATTTT. It yields the protein CASSRDGMGTQYF.

This clonotype was counted only a few times. The chain joins TRBV7-2 to TRBJ2-7, with 8 bases aligning to TRBD2. Trimming at V came to 4 bases and at J to 6 bases, leaving 11 bases not matched to a gene. CDR1 is SGHTA and CDR2 is FQGNSA in the germline V gene. The CDR3 extends over 15 amino acids. As DNA, the CDR3 is TGTGCCAGCAGCTCCACCCCCGGGAGGGCGTCCGAGCAGTACTTC. Encoded protein: CASSSTPGRASEQYF.

The chain employs TRBV3-1 and TRBJ1-1, with D unclear. This CDR3 contains 11 residues. The V gene lost 0 bases and the J gene lost 12 bases, with 8 bases spanning the gap. Germline V gives CDR1 LGHDT, CDR2 YNNKEL (reference sequence). DNA for the CDR3: TGTGCCAGCAGCCAAGATCGATCCCCTTTCTTT. Translating gives CASSQDRSPFF.

The J gene is TRBJ1-1, the V gene TRBV25-1; D might be TRBD1 (5 bases). Germline V gene data show CDR1 as MGHDK and CDR2 as SYGVNS. CDR3 length: 12 amino acids. V dropped 8 bases and J dropped 10 bases, with 17 bases sitting between them. The DNA for the CDR3 is TGTGCCAGCCGCCAAGGGGAGGGCGCAGCTTTCTTT. Its translation: CASRQGEGAAFF. The complete variable domain, with remaining parts taken from reference TRBV25-1 and TRBJ1-1, reads EADIYQTPRYLVIGTGKKITLECSQTMGHDKMYWYQQDPGMELHLIHYSYGVNSTEKGDLSSESTVSRIRTEHFPLTLESARPSHTSQYLCASRQGEGAAFFGQGTRLTVV.

The V gene is TRBV15, the J gene TRBJ1-1; D is uncertain. The ends were cut back, 0 bases at V and 0 bases at J, with 8 bases in the middle. This CDR3 is built from 15 residues. Germline V gene lookup returns CDR1 LNHNV and CDR2 YYDKDF (reference sequence). The CDR3 region has the DNA TGTGCCACCAGCAGAGATCGCCAGATGAACACTGAAGCTTTCTTT. Translation gives CATSRDRQMNTEAFF.

As regards this clonotype: One base away lies a much larger clone, so this may be a sequencing read error. The gene calls are TRBV4-2 and TRBJ1-2, with D possibly matching TRBD1 (5 bases). V lost 4 bases to trimming and J lost 3 bases, with 21 bases between them. The CDR3 is made up of 17 amino acids. CDR1 and CDR2 from the germline V gene are LGHNA and YNFKEQ. The CDR3 DNA reads TGTGCCAGCAGCCCTCGTATCCCAGGGCCTTACTACTATGGCTACACCTTC. The encoded protein is CASSPRIPGPYYYGYTF.

In its sample, this clonotype was seen a few times. The chain has TRBV9 and TRBJ2-1; D could derive from TRBD1 or TRBD2 (6 bases each). Trimming pared 3 bases from V and 0 bases from J, leaving 16 bases between. CDR1 is SGDLS and CDR2 is YYNGEE in the germline V gene. This CDR3 contains 17 residues. The CDR3 DNA follows: TGTGCCAGCAGCGGAACCCGGGGGCGGAGCTCCTACAATGAGCAGTTCTTC. Protein: CASSGTRGRSSYNEQFF.

This clonotype was detected a few times. The V call is TRBV4-2, the J call TRBJ2-1; D unresolved. The V gene's germline CDR1 is LGHNA and CDR2 YNFKEQ. Trimming pared 6 bases from V and 0 bases from J, leaving 15 bases between. The CDR3 consists of 16 residues. The CDR3 region is CASRSGFLSSYNEQFF. The CDR3 DNA follows: TGTGCCAGCAGATCCGGCTTCCTCAGCTCCTACAATGAGCAGTTCTTC.

The chain recombines TRBV6-1 with TRBJ1-5; D unclear. Germline-derived CDR1 and CDR2 are MNHNS and SASEGT. The CDR3 sequence is 16 residues long. Deletions cut 2 bases from V and 0 bases from J, with 11 bases between. The CDR3 nucleotides are TGTGCCAGCAGTGAAATTAGCAGGATTAGCAATCAGCCCCAGCATTTT. This gives the protein CASSEISRISNQPQHF.

In this sample, this clonotype turned up a few times. This chain joins TRBV18 and TRBJ1-1; D remains ambiguous. Between the trimmed V and J ends, which lost 1 base and 5 bases, there was a span of 8 bases. Germline V gene sequence: CDR1 KGHSH, CDR2 LQKENI. The CDR3 length is 13 residues. The CDR3 region is CASSPLSRTEAFF. In nucleotides, the CDR3 is TGTGCCAGCTCACCACTGTCGCGAACTGAAGCTTTCTTT.

This clonotype has just a few counts. CDR3 in amino acids: CASSQGMQGYEQYF. The CDR3 region has the DNA TGCGCCAGCAGCCAAGGGATGCAGGGCTACGAGCAGTACTTC. The rearrangement links TRBV4-3 to TRBJ2-7; tentatively, D is TRBD1 (5 bases). V shed 1 base and J shed 3 bases, with 10 bases lying between them. Germline CDR1 reads LGHNA; CDR2 reads YSLEER. CDR3 length: 14 amino acids.

V and J are TRBV27 and TRBJ2-1, with 9 bases matching TRBD1. Per germline, CDR1 MNHEY and CDR2 SMNVEV (reference sequence). This CDR3 has 15 residues. With 5 bases clipped from V and 5 bases from J, the junction kept 7 bases outside the gene matches. CDR3 amino acids: CASSKGQGRHNEQFF. CDR3 coding DNA: TGTGCCAGCAGTAAGGGACAGGGACGCCACAATGAGCAGTTCTTC.

V gene TRBV6-5 combines with J gene TRBJ1-2; D perhaps matches TRBD1 (6 bases). V was pared by 2 bases and J by 7 bases, with 17 bases between. Germline lookup yields CDR1 MNHEY and CDR2 SVGAGI. CDR3 length equals 15 residues. CDR3 sequence (DNA): TGTGCCAGCAGTTACGCAAGGGGGGGAGGAGGTGGCTACACCTTC. This gives the protein CASSYARGGGGGYTF.

The J gene is TRBJ1-5, the V gene TRBV5-1, with D possibly TRBD1 on 6 matching bases. CDR3 size: 15 residues. Trimming stripped 4 bases from V and 3 bases from J, with 14 bases between. CDR1 is SGHRS and CDR2 is YFSETQ in the germline V gene. CDR3 loop: CASSKSGQLNQPQHF. The DNA for the CDR3 is TGCGCCAGCAGCAAGTCGGGACAACTCAATCAGCCCCAGCATTTT. The full variable domain, in which reference TRBV5-1 and TRBJ1-5 provide the parts outside the CDR3, is KAGVTQTPRYLIKTRGQQVTLSCSPISGHRSVSWYQQTPGQGLQFLFEYFSETQRNKGNFPGRFSGRQFSNSRSEMNVSTLELGDSALYLCASSKSGQLNQPQHFGDGTRLSIL.

This clonotype was detected only a few times. This chain uses TRBV5-1 with TRBJ2-3, with D hard to call. The germline gives CDR1 SGHRS, CDR2 YFSETQ. V was pared by 3 bases and J by 4 bases, with 12 bases between. The CDR3 has 14 amino acids. The CDR3: CASSSRPTPDTQYF. In DNA, the CDR3 is TGCGCCAGCAGCTCTCGGCCCACCCCAGATACGCAGTATTTT.

The table lists this clonotype with a few counts. The chain is built from TRBV7-2 and TRBJ1-3, with unresolved D. The CDR3 has 16 amino acids. The V end lost 6 bases, the J end lost 0 bases, and 15 bases lay between the germline ends. CDR1 is SGHTA, CDR2 FQGNSA, per germline. CDR3 in DNA: TGTGCCAGCAGAAGAACCGGCAGCTTCTCTGGAAACACCATATATTTT. This sequence encodes CASRRTGSFSGNTIYF.

This clonotype was found a few times. The chain is built from TRBV29-1 and TRBJ2-1, with D possibly TRBD2 on 6 matching bases. Germline values: CDR1 SQVTM, CDR2 ANQGSEA. V lost 6 bases and J 0 bases, leaving 15 bases between the germline ends. This CDR3 comprises 15 residues. CDR3 sequence: CSVLPAGNSYNEQFF. The CDR3 nucleotides read TGCAGCGTCCTCCCAGCGGGTAACTCCTACAATGAGCAGTTCTTC.

Many counts were recorded for this clonotype. V usage is TRBV5-1 and J usage is TRBJ2-7; weak D call: TRBD2 (6 bases). Germline V gene lookup returns CDR1 SGHRS and CDR2 YFSETQ. V was pared by 4 bases and J by 5 bases, with 19 bases between. CDR3 length equals 15 residues. The CDR3 here is CASSITGTPADEQYF. Here the CDR3 DNA reads TGCGCCAGCAGCATAACCGGGACTCCAGCCGACGAGCAGTACTTC.

In this sample, this clonotype turned up a few times. This rearrangement joins TRBV6-1 to TRBJ1-6; perhaps TRBD1 as D (6 bases). The CDR3 has 16 amino acids. The V and J ends lost 6 bases and 11 bases respectively, with 23 bases between them. From germline, CDR1 is MNHNS and CDR2 SASEGT. The chain's CDR3 is CASRPVRQGMIPPLHF. The DNA of the CDR3 is TGTGCCAGCAGGCCAGTGAGGCAGGGGATGATTCCACCCCTCCACTTT.

This clonotype came up a few times. This chain links TRBV9 with TRBJ2-7, with 7 bases matching TRBD2. Germline V lookup: CDR1 SGDLS, CDR2 YYNGEE. The CDR3 is 15 residues long. The V and J ends lost 1 base and 4 bases, in that order; junction bases with no gene match: 8. CDR3 nucleotide sequence: TGTGCCAGCAGCGTATTTGGGGGGGAAGCTTACGAGCAGTACTTC. Translating it yields CASSVFGGEAYEQYF.

This clonotype was counted between two and nine times. V usage is TRBV5-1 and J usage is TRBJ2-3; TRBD2 matches at 11 bases. This CDR3 region has 19 residues. CDR1 is SGHRS and CDR2 is YFSETQ in the germline V gene. V shed 6 bases and J 0 bases; nucleotides not matched to a gene: 15. The CDR3, as DNA: TGCGCCAGCACGGATACCGGGACTAGCGGATCCCGTAGCACAGATACGCAGTATTTT. Translated: CASTDTGTSGSRSTDTQYF.